What follows are 9 T cell receptor beta chains derived from one specimen sequenced in a study of cytomegalovirus exposure and HLA in healthy donors. PCR amplification relied on 60 Vbeta primers (plus 13 Jbeta primers). Generated by immunoSEQ multiplex PCR, the TCRdb table keeps only in-frame clones and is missing some. The data contain under 200,000 clones, around 80% of them singletons. Sequencing input: PBMCs. The receptors were gathered from a man aged 35 to 55 in good health and CMV-seropositive.

The chain couples TRBV6-5 to TRBJ1-5; the D gene is possibly TRBD1 (5 bases). Germline V gene data show CDR1 as MNHEY and CDR2 as SVGAGI. V lost 2 bases to trimming and J lost 7 bases, with 12 bases between them. The CDR3 extends over 14 amino acids. The DNA of the CDR3 is TGTGCCAGCAGTTACGGGGGGGGTCAACAGCCCCAGCATTTT. Translated: CASSYGGGQQPQHF.

The V call is TRBV5-1, the J call TRBJ2-5; D perhaps matches TRBD1 (7 bases). The CDR3 is 14 residues long. The V gene lost 4 bases and the J gene lost 2 bases, with 12 bases spanning the gap. Germline-derived CDR1 and CDR2 are SGHRS and YFSETQ. The CDR3 spells CASSLTGRQETQYF. CDR3 bases: TGCGCCAGCAGCCTGACAGGGAGGCAAGAGACCCAGTACTTC.

The rearrangement joins TRBV5-6 to TRBJ1-1, with TRBD1 as a possible D gene (6 bases). The CDR3 totals 15 residues. Trimming took off 0 bases at V and 2 bases at J, with 11 bases between the two ends. Germline-derived CDR1 and CDR2 are SGHDT and YYEEEE. CDR3 DNA: TGTGCCAGCAGCTTGGAGGGACACTTTAACACTGAAGCTTTCTTT. Protein: CASSLEGHFNTEAFF.

Comments on this clone: In the same sample, other DNA sequences code for this CDR3. The chain couples TRBV27 to TRBJ2-5, with 8 bases matching TRBD1. Trimming at V came to 2 bases and at J to 4 bases, leaving 3 bases not matched to a gene. CDR3 length equals 14 residues. CDR1 MNHEY and CDR2 SMNVEV come from the germline V gene (reference sequence). DNA for the CDR3: TGTGCCAGCAGTTTAGACAGGGGAGGAGAGACCCAGTACTTC. Translation gives CASSLDRGGETQYF.

J is TRBJ2-1 and V is TRBV7-2, with 9 nucleotides matching TRBD2. CDR3 length equals 16 residues. V shed 2 bases, J shed 2 bases, and the junction held 4 bases outside the gene matches. Germline CDR1 and CDR2: SGHTA and FQGNSA. The DNA of the CDR3 is TGTGCCAGCAGCTTACAGGCTAGCGGGGCCTACAATGAGCAGTTCTTC. This gives the protein CASSLQASGAYNEQFF.

V gene TRBV27 combines with J gene TRBJ2-1; 7 positions match TRBD2. V dropped 6 bases and J dropped 1; count of bases not matched to a gene: 9. CDR1 and CDR2 (germline): MNHEY, SMNVEV (reference sequence). The CDR3 has 16 residues. As DNA, the CDR3 is TGTGCCAGCAGGCCTTGGGGGGGTGGGTCCTACAATGAGCAGTTCTTC. Translation: CASRPWGGGSYNEQFF.

Only a few counts were recorded for this clone. The rearrangement uses TRBV6-1 and TRBJ1-2; 7 bases are a match to TRBD1. CDR3 length: 13 residues. Germline values: CDR1 MNHNS, CDR2 SASEGT. With 3 bases clipped from V and 4 bases from J, the junction kept 2 bases outside the gene matches. DNA for the CDR3: TGTGCCAGCAGTGAGAGGGGGCTCTATGGCTACACCTTC. Its translation is CASSERGLYGYTF.

This chain uses TRBV9 with TRBJ1-5, with TRBD1 as a possible D gene (6 bases). Trimming shortened V by 4 bases and J by 8 bases, and 19 bases separated the two germline ends. From germline, CDR1 is SGDLS and CDR2 YYNGEE. This CDR3 contains 15 residues. CDR3 region: CASSLGPGGREPQHF. DNA for the CDR3: TGTGCCAGCAGCCTAGGTCCGGGGGGCCGAGAGCCCCAGCATTTT.

The genes are TRBV13 and TRBJ1-5; weak D call: TRBD1 (5 bases). Trimming took off 0 bases at V and 2 bases at J, with 8 bases between the two ends. CDR1 PRHDT and CDR2 FYEKMQ come from the germline V gene (reference sequence). This CDR3 is 15 amino acids long. CDR3 amino acids: CASSLGGPGNQPQHF. For the CDR3, the DNA is TGTGCCAGCAGCTTAGGGGGGCCGGGCAATCAGCCCCAGCATTTT.